These 14 T cell receptor beta chains originate from one sample sequenced in a study of T cell responses to AZD1222 COVID-19 vaccine. The assay was immunoSEQ multiplex PCR, and TCRdb's table has in-frame clones only and misses some. The sample records roughly 97,000 clones, around nine tenths being singletons. Specimen: peripheral blood, collected on day 0 of AZD1222 vaccination. The receptors shown here come from an adult in good health.

The chain employs TRBV7-8 and TRBJ1-2; TRBD1 is a possible D gene (6 bases). Trimming took off 0 bases at V and 7 bases at J, with 12 bases between the two ends. In germline, CDR1 is SGHVS, CDR2 FQNEAQ. The CDR3 covers 14 residues. CDR3 DNA: TGTGCCAGCAGCTTAGCCCGACAGGTCTCTGGCTACACCTTC. As protein: CASSLARQVSGYTF.

Only a few counts were recorded for this clone. This chain links TRBV27 with TRBJ1-5, with 9 bases that match TRBD1. The ends lost 1 base at V and 1 base at J; junction bases unmatched: 11. The germline CDR1 and CDR2 sequences are MNHEY and SMNVEV (reference sequence). This CDR3 is 19 amino acids long. DNA for the CDR3: TGTGCCAGCAGTTTATATGGGGACACAGGGGGCCGGAGCAATCAGCCCCAGCATTTT. This translates into CASSLYGDTGGRSNQPQHF.

The chain links TRBV6-5 to TRBJ1-2, with D perhaps matching TRBD1 (5 bases). The CDR3 has 13 residues. V was pared by 4 bases and J by 2 bases, with 8 bases between. CDR1 is MNHEY and CDR2 is SVGAGI in the germline V gene. The CDR3 is CASSSDRNYGYTF. The CDR3 bases are TGTGCCAGCAGTTCCGACAGAAACTATGGCTACACCTTC.

The J gene is TRBJ2-2, the V gene TRBV18; D possibly corresponds to TRBD2 (5 bases). Between the trimmed V and J ends, which lost 6 bases and 5 bases, there was a span of 10 bases. The CDR3 is made up of 13 amino acids. Germline V gene data show CDR1 as KGHSH and CDR2 as LQKENI. CDR3: CASSRGGTGELFF. DNA for the CDR3: TGTGCCAGCTCGCGAGGCGGGACCGGGGAGCTGTTTTTT.

The chain joins TRBV6-8 to TRBJ2-1; 7 bases line up with TRBD2. Trimming at V came to 4 bases and at J to 7 bases, leaving 16 bases not matched to a gene. Germline values: CDR1 MNHGY, CDR2 SAAAGT. The CDR3 runs to 17 residues. This chain's CDR3 is CASSCPGGLVGPNEQFF. The CDR3 nucleotides read TGTGCCAGCAGTTGTCCCGGAGGACTAGTGGGGCCGAATGAGCAGTTCTTC.

The J gene is TRBJ2-7, the V gene TRBV6-5, with 9 nucleotides matching TRBD1. The CDR3 length is 14 residues. Germline V CDR1 and CDR2: MNHEY, SVGAGI. The trim removed 6 bases at V and 4 bases at J, leaving 7 bases unmatched. CDR3 residues: CASSPGTGLYEQYF. CDR3 nucleotide sequence: TGTGCCAGCAGCCCCGGGACAGGGTTATACGAGCAGTACTTC.

As concerns this clone: Here the CDR3 omits its conserved ending phenylalanine or tryptophan, so a read error is the likely source. The genes are TRBV6-6 and TRBJ1-6, with D hard to call. Germline CDR1 MNHNY, CDR2 SVGAGI (reference sequence). CDR3 size: 15 residues. The V gene lost 2 bases and the J gene lost 8 bases, with 13 bases spanning the gap. This chain's CDR3 is CASSYLSGLDSPLHL. Written as DNA, the CDR3 is TGTGCCAGCAGTTACCTGTCGGGGTTAGATTCACCCCTCCACCTT.

This chain uses TRBV28 with TRBJ2-5; the D gene is possibly TRBD1 (6 bases). CDR3 length equals 16 residues. Trimming cost V 5 bases and J 4 bases, with 20 bases left between them. From germline, CDR1 is MDHEN and CDR2 SYDVKM. The DNA for the CDR3 is TGTGCCAGCAGTCTCCTCTTTTCGGACAGAAGAGAGACCCAGTACTTC. It specifies CASSLLFSDRRETQYF.

CDR3 nucleotides: TGTGCCAGCAGCTTAGGACAGGTCAGCAATGAGCAGTTCTTC. It codes for CASSLGQVSNEQFF. J is TRBJ2-1 and V is TRBV7-4, with a possible D match to TRBD1 (6 bases). The germline V and J ends were trimmed by 1 base and 6 bases, with 10 bases remaining between them. CDR1 and CDR2 (germline): SGHVT, SQSDAQ. The CDR3 is made up of 14 amino acids.

J is TRBJ2-7 and V is TRBV9, with 7 bases fitting TRBD2. The ends lost 4 bases at V and 2 bases at J; junction bases unmatched: 6. The CDR3 is made up of 14 amino acids. Germline assignment: CDR1 SGDLS and CDR2 YYNGEE. CDR3 nucleotide sequence: TGTGCCAGCAGCACCGGGGGGACCACCTACGAGCAGTACTTC. Protein sequence: CASSTGGTTYEQYF.

This clone was recorded only once. The chain joins TRBV18 to TRBJ2-5; 8 bases map to TRBD1. The germline gives CDR1 KGHSH, CDR2 LQKENI. The J segment lost 5 bases and the V segment lost 3 bases, leaving 8 bases of the junction unmatched. There are 15 residues in the CDR3. CDR3 nucleotide sequence: TGTGCCAGCTCACCCCCCGACAGGGGAAGGGAGACCCAGTACTTC. This sequence encodes CASSPPDRGRETQYF.

The chain has TRBV7-3 and TRBJ2-7; no firm D call. Germline V gene data show CDR1 as SGHTA and CDR2 as FQGTGA. V was clipped by 5 bases and J by 0 bases, with 14 bases between them. There are 15 residues in the CDR3. The CDR3 DNA sequence: TGTGCCAGCAGCCTCACCGGTCTCAGCTCCTACGAGCAGTACTTC. It yields the protein CASSLTGLSSYEQYF. The full variable domain, its missing parts supplied by reference TRBV7-3 and TRBJ2-7, is GAGVSQTPSNKVTEKGKYVELRCDPISGHTALYWYRQSLGQGPEFLIYFQGTGAADDSGLPNDRFFAVRPEGSVSTLKIQRTERGDSAVYLCASSLTGLSSYEQYFGPGTRLTVT.

The chain has TRBV5-1 and TRBJ1-1; D is uncertain. Germline CDR1 is SGHRS and CDR2 is YFSETQ. V lost 1 base, J lost 7 bases, and 8 bases lay in between. The CDR3 consists of 12 residues. This CDR3 reads CASSLSRDEAFF. The DNA for the CDR3 is TGCGCCAGCAGCTTGAGTAGGGATGAAGCTTTCTTT.

The gene calls are TRBV7-9 and TRBJ2-2, with D perhaps TRBD1 (6 bases). Germline CDR1 reads SEHNR; CDR2 reads FQNEAQ (reference sequence). CDR3 size: 18 residues. The germline V and J ends were trimmed by 0 bases and 1 base, with 15 bases remaining between them. CDR3 sequence (DNA): TGTGCCAGCAGCTTAGCCAACTTAGACAGGAGGAACACCGGGGAGCTGTTTTTT. This gives the protein CASSLANLDRRNTGELFF.